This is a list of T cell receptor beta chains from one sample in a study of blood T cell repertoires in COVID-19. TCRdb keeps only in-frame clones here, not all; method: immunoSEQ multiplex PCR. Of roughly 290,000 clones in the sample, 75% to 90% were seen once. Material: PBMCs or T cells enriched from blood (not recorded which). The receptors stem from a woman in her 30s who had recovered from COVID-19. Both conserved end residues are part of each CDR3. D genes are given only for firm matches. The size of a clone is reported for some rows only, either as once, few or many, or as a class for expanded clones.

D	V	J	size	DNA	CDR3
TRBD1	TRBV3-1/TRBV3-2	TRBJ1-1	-	TGTGCCAGCAGCCAAAATACAGGGGGCGCTGCTGAAGCTTTCTTT	CASSQNTGGAAEAFF
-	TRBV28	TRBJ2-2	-	TGTGCCAGCAGTTTATCCGCTCGCCGGAGAAGAGCCGGGGAGCTGTTTTTT	CASSLSARRRRAGELFF
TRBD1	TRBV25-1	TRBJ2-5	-	TGTGCCAGCGGGATCCACCTGGACAGGGTAGGCGAGACCCAGTACTTC	CASGIHLDRVGETQYF
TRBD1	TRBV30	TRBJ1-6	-	TGTGCCTGCAGACAGGGAGGTAATTCACCCCTCCACTTT	CACRQGGNSPLHF
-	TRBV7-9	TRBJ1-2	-	TGTGCCAGCAGCCTAGGGGGACTAAGGGGCTACACTTTC	CASSLGGLRGYTF
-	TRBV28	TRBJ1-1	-	TGTGCCAGCAGTTTAGCGGGGGGCAGCATCAACACTGAAGCTTTCTTT	CASSLAGGSINTEAFF
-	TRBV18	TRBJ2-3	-	TGTGCCAGCTCACTCGGCACAGATACGCAGTATTTT	CASSLGTDTQYF
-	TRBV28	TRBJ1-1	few	TGTGCCAGCAGTTCCAGTAACACTGAAGCTTTCTTT	CASSSSNTEAFF
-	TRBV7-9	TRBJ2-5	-	TGTGCCAGCAGCTTACTTGGCGTCGGGGAGACCCAGTACTTC	CASSLLGVGETQYF
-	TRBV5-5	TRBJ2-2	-	TGTGCCAGCAGCTTCGCAGTGAACACCGGGGAGCTGTTTTTT	CASSFAVNTGELFF
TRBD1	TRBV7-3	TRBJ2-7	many	TGTGCCAGCAGCCCCGCCGGGACAGGGAACACCTACGAGCAGTACTTC	CASSPAGTGNTYEQYF
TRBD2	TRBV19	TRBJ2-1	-	TGTGCCAGTAGTAATTCCCCTCTAGCGGGGGTTTACAATGAGCAGTTCTTC	CASSNSPLAGVYNEQFF
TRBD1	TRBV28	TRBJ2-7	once	TGTGCCAGCGAACCTCTATTCCGGGACAGGGGCTTGGGAGAGCAGTACTTC	CASEPLFRDRGLGEQYF
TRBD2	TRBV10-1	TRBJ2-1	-	TGCGCCAGCAGTGGAGGGACTAGCGGGAGTTCTCAGAGTTACAATGAGCAGTTCTTC	CASSGGTSGSSQSYNEQFF
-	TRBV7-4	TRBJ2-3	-	TGTGCCAGCAGCTTCACTTCCCGGGCGGAACAGGAATACACAGATACGCAGTATTTT	CASSFTSRAEQEYTDTQYF
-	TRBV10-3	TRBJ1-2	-	TGTGCCATCAGTGACTTCGGAGATGGCTATGGCTACACCTTC	CAISDFGDGYGYTF
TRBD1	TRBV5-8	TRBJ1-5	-	TGTGCCAGCAGCTTGGCAACAGGGGGCGGCCAGCCCCAGCATTTT	CASSLATGGGQPQHF
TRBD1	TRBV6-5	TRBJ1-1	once	TGTGCCAGCAGTACCGGGACAGGGGACACTGAAGCTTTCTTT	CASSTGTGDTEAFF
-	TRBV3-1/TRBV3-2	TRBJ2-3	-	TGTGCCAGCAGCCAAGGTGCGGGACCCGGAGGAGATACGCAGTATTTT	CASSQGAGPGGDTQYF
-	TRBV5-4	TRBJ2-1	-	TGTGCCAGCAGCGATGCAGGGGTACGTACGAATGAGCAGTTCTTC	CASSDAGVRTNEQFF
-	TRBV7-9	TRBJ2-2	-	TGTGCCAGCAGTCCCCCGGCCGGGGAGCTGTTTTTT	CASSPPAGELFF
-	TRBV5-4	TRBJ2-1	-	TGTGCCAGCAGCTCAGACTACCTAAGGGAGCAGTTCTTC	CASSSDYLREQFF
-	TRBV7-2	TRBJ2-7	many	TGTGCCAGCAGCCAAGCAGGCTACGAGCAGTACTTC	CASSQAGYEQYF
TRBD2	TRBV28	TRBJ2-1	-	TGTGCCAGCAGAAGCGGGGGGGCGTTCAATGAGCAGTTCTTC	CASRSGGAFNEQFF
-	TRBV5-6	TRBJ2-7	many	TGTGCCAGCAGCTTGTTTACCCAGGAGCAGTACTTC	CASSLFTQEQYF
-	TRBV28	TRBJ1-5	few	TGTGCCAGCACCCCCGAGAGCCCTTCCAATCAGCCCCAGCATTTT	CASTPESPSNQPQHF
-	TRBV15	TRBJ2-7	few	TGTGCCACCAGCGCAGCAGATACACGCGGCGAGCAGTACTTC	CATSAADTRGEQYF
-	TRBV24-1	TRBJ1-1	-	TGTGCCACCAGTGATTCAGTATCACAGGGCGGTGGGCGCACTGAAGCTTTCTTT	CATSDSVSQGGGRTEAFF
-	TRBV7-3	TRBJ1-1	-	TGTGCCAGCAGCTTTTCAGGGAACACTGAAGCTTTCTTT	CASSFSGNTEAFF
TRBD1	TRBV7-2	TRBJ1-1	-	TGTGCCAGCAGCTCGGGACAGGCCTACACTGAAGCTTTCTTT	CASSSGQAYTEAFF
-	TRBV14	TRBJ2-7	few	TGTGCCAGCAGCCAAGATGCTAGTACCCCGGGCGAGCAGTACTTC	CASSQDASTPGEQYF
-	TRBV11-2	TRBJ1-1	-	TGTGCCAGCAGTTACAAATCAGTTGAAGCTTTCTTT	CASSYKSVEAFF
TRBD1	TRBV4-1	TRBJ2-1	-	TGCGCCAGCAGCCAAGCGACAGGGGGCCGGAATGAGCAGTTCTTC	CASSQATGGRNEQFF
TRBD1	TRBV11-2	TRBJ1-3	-	TGTGCCAGCAGCTTAGGGCAGGGGGCCGTTGGAAACACCATATATTTT	CASSLGQGAVGNTIYF
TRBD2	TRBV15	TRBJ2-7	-	TGTGCCACCAGCAGCCCTAGCGGGGGCCACGAGCAGTACTTC	CATSSPSGGHEQYF
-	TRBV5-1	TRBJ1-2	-	TGCGCCAGCAGCTTGGATGGCGGCCCCGGCCGCTACACCTTC	CASSLDGGPGRYTF
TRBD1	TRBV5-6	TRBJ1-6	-	TGTGCCAGCAGCTTGTATGGGACAGGGACATATAATTCACCCCTCCACTTT	CASSLYGTGTYNSPLHF
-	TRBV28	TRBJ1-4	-	TGTGCCACACAGGAGTCTAATGAAAAACTGTTTTTT	CATQESNEKLFF
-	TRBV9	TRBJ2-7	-	TGTGCCAGCAGCGTAGAAGCTATGGGACTTATTGGGGAGCAGTACTTC	CASSVEAMGLIGEQYF
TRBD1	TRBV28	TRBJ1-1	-	TGTGCCAGCCGCCTTCCAGGGGGCTCCCCGAGTGGGGCTGAAGCTTTCTTT	CASRLPGGSPSGAEAFF
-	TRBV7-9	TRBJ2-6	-	TGTGCCAGCGGTATATTCCTACCCTCTGGGGCCAACGTCCTGACTTTC	CASGIFLPSGANVLTF
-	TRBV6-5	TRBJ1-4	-	TGTGCCAGCAGTTACACAGGGCCAACTGAAAAACTGTTTTTT	CASSYTGPTEKLFF
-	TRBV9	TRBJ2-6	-	TGTGCCAGCAGCTTAAGTAGGGGACTCAGGGACCTACCTGGGGCCAACGTCCTGACTTTC	CASSLSRGLRDLPGANVLTF